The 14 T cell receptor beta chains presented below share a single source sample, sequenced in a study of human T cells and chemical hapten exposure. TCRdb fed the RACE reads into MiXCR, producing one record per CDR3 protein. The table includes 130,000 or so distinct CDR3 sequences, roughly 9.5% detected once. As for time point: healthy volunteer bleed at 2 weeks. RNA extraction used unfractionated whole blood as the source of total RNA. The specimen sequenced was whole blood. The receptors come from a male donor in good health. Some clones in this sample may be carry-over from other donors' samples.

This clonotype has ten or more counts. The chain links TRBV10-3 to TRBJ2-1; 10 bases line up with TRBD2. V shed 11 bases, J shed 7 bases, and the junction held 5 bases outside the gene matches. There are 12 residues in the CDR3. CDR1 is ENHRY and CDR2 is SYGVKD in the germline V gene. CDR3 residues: CALAGEGNEQFF. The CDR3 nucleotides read TGTGCCCTAGCGGGAGAAGGGAATGAGCAGTTCTTC.

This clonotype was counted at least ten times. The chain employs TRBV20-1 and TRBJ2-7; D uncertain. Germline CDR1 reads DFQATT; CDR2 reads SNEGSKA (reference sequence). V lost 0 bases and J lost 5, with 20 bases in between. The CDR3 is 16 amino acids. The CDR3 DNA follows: TGCAGTGCTAGAGATAGGGTGTTGTTGGCGGCTCACGAGCAGTACTTC. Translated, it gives CSARDRVLLAAHEQYF.

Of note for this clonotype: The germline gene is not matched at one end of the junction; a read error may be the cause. CDR3 region: CASSPTGTVRAF. For the CDR3, the DNA is TGTGCCAGCAGCCCGACAGGGACGGTTCGGGCTTTC. The rearrangement links TRBV7-2 to TRBJ2-1; 7 positions agree with TRBD1. Germline V gene data show CDR1 as SGHTA and CDR2 as FQGNSA. This CDR3 spans 12 amino acids.

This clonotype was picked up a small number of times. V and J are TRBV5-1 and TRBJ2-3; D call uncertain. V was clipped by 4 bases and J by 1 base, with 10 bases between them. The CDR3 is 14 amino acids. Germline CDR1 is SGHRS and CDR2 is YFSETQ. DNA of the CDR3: TGCGCCAGCAGCCCGGTAAGGGGCACAGATACGCAGTATTTT. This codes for CASSPVRGTDTQYF.

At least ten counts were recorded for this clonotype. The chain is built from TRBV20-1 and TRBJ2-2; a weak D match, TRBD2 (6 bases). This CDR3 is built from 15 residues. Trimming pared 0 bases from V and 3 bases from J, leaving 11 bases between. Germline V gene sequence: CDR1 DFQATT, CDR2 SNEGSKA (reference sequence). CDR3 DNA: TGCAGTGCTAGAGATCATTGGAGGGACACCGGGGAGCTGTTTTTT. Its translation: CSARDHWRDTGELFF.

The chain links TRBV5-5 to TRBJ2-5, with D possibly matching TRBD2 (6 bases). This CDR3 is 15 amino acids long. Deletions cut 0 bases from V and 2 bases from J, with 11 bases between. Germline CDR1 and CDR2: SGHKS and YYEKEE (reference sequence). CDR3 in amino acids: CASSLGRGRQETQYF. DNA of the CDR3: TGTGCCAGCAGCTTGGGGCGGGGAAGGCAAGAGACCCAGTACTTC. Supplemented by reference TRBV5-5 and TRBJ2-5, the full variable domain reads DAGVTQSPTHLIKTRGQQVTLRCSPISGHKSVSWYQQVLGQGPQFIFQYYEKEERGRGNFPDRFSARQFPNYSSELNVNALLLGDSALYLCASSLGRGRQETQYFGPGTRLLVL.

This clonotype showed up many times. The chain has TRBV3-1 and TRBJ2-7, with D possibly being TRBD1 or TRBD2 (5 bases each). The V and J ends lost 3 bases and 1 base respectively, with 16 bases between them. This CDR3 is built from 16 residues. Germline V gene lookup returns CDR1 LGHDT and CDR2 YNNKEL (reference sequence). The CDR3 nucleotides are TGTGCCAGCAGCCAGGGCGGGCAGGGAACGTCCTACGAGCAGTACTTC. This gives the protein CASSQGGQGTSYEQYF.

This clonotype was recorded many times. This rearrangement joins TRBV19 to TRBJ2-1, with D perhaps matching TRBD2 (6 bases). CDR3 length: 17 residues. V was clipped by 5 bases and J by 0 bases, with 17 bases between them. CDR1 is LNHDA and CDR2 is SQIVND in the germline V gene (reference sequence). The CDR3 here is CASSVFSGGSSYNEQFF. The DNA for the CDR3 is TGTGCCAGTAGTGTATTTAGCGGAGGGAGCTCCTACAATGAGCAGTTCTTC.

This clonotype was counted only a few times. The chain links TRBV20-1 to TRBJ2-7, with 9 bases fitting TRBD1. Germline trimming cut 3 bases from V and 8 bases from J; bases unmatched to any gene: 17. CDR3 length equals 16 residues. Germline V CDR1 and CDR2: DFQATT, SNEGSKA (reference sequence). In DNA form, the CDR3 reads TGCAGTGCTAGCGGAACGGGACAGGGATCTTTGAGCAAGCAGTACTTC. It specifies CSASGTGQGSLSKQYF.

This chain's CDR3 is CASSAQTSGVYNEQFF. CDR3 nucleotides: TGTGCCAGCAGCGCGCAGACTAGCGGGGTTTACAATGAGCAGTTCTTC. This rearrangement joins TRBV5-4 to TRBJ2-1; TRBD2 matches 11 bases. Trimming took 4 bases from V and 4 from J; bases not matched to a gene: 7. Per germline, CDR1 SGHNT and CDR2 YYREEE (reference sequence). The CDR3 is 16 residues long.

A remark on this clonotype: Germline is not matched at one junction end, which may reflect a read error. DNA of the CDR3: TGTGCCAGAAGCTCGGGACTAGCGGGGGTCTCGAACACCGGGGGGCTGTTTTTT. Encoded protein: CARSSGLAGVSNTGGLFF. J is TRBJ2-2 and V is TRBV7-3, with TRBD2 matching over 14 bases. In germline, CDR1 is SGHTA, CDR2 FQGTGA. The CDR3 is 18 amino acids.

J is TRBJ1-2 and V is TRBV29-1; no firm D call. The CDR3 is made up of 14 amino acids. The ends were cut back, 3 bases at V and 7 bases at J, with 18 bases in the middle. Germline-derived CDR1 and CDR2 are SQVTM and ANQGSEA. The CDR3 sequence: CSVDIWGRIPGYTF. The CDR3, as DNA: TGCAGCGTTGATATCTGGGGAAGGATTCCTGGCTACACCTTC.

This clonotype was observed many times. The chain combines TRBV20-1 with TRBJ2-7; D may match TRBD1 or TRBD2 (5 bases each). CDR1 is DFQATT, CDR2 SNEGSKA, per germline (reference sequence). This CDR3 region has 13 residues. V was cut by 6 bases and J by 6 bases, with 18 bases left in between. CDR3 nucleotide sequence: TGCAGTGCCACCCGTCCAAGGGACGTCGAGCAGTACTTC. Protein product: CSATRPRDVEQYF.

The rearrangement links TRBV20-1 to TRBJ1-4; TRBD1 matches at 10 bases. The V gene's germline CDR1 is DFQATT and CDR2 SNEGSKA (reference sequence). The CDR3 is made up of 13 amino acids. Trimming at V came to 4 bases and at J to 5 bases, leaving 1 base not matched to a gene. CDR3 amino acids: CSATGQGNEKLFF. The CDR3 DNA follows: TGCAGTGCTACGGGACAGGGGAATGAAAAACTGTTTTTT.